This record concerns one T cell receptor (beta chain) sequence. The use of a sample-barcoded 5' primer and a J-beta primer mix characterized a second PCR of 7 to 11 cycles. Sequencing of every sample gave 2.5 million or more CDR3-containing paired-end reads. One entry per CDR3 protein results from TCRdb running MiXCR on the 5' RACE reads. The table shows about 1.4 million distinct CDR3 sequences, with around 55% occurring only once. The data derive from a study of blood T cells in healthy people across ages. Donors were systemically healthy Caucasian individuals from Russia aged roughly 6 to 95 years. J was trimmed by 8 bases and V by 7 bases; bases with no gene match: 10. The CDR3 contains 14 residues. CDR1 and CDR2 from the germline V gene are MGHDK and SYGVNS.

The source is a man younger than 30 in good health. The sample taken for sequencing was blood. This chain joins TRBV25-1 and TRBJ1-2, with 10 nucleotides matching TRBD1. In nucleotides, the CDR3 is TGTGCCAGCACGGGGACAGGGGAGATTAAGGGCTACACCTTC. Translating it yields CASTGTGEIKGYTF.